The 15 T cell receptor beta chains below all came from one sample that was sequenced in a study of blood T cell repertoires in COVID-19. The assay was immunoSEQ multiplex PCR, and TCRdb's table has in-frame clones only and misses some. Found here are more than 120,000 clones, roughly 88% of them singletons; the top ten hold around 28%. The sequenced sample consisted of peripheral blood. Every receptor here comes from a human donor in a cohort sampled during active COVID-19.

V usage is TRBV7-3 and J usage is TRBJ2-1, with TRBD1 identical over 9 bases. This CDR3 is 15 amino acids long. The germline gives CDR1 SGHTA, CDR2 FQGTGA. V lost 4 bases and J lost 5; bases outside the gene matches: 6. The CDR3 sequence is CASSSGQGSNNEQFF. In DNA form, the CDR3 reads TGTGCCAGCAGCTCTGGACAGGGGAGTAACAATGAGCAGTTCTTC.

The chain employs TRBV5-1 and TRBJ2-7; weak D call: TRBD1 (6 bases). The CDR3 is 14 amino acids. Trimming shortened V by 2 bases and J by 4 bases, and 13 bases separated the two germline ends. The germline gives CDR1 SGHRS, CDR2 YFSETQ. The CDR3 reads CASSLSGTHYEQYF. CDR3 nucleotides: TGCGCCAGCAGCTTATCCGGGACACATTACGAGCAGTACTTC.

The chain combines TRBV7-3 with TRBJ2-5, with 13 bases matching TRBD2. With 4 bases clipped from V and 5 bases from J, the junction kept 4 bases outside the gene matches. Germline V gene sequence: CDR1 SGHTA, CDR2 FQGTGA. This CDR3 comprises 15 residues. CDR3 loop: CASSSLGLAGETQYF. CDR3 coding DNA: TGTGCCAGCAGCTCCCTGGGACTAGCGGGGGAGACCCAGTACTTC.

The V gene is TRBV3-1 (or the pseudogene TRBV3-2), the J gene TRBJ1-2; D unclear. Germline loops: CDR1 LGHDT, CDR2 YNNKEL (reference sequence). The CDR3 has 13 residues. Between the trimmed V and J ends, which lost 0 bases and 2 bases, there was a span of 4 bases. The CDR3 bases are TGTGCCAGCAGCCAAGAAGCGAACTATGGCTACACCTTC. It translates to CASSQEANYGYTF.

This CDR3 reads CASSLSGQGKDEQYF. The CDR3 DNA follows: TGTGCCAGCAGTCTCTCGGGACAGGGTAAGGACGAGCAGTACTTC. This rearrangement joins TRBV27 to TRBJ2-7; 9 bases match TRBD1. The length of the CDR3 is 15 residues. The germline CDR1 and CDR2 sequences are MNHEY and SMNVEV (reference sequence). V shed 5 bases, J shed 5 bases, and the junction held 10 bases outside the gene matches.

V usage is TRBV4-2 and J usage is TRBJ2-7; D may be TRBD2 (5 bases). Per germline, CDR1 LGHNA and CDR2 YNFKEQ. V lost 3 bases, J lost 0 bases, and 12 bases lay in between. CDR3 size: 15 residues. This chain's CDR3 is CASSQYFGSSYEQYF. The CDR3 bases are TGTGCCAGCAGCCAGTACTTTGGGAGCTCCTACGAGCAGTACTTC.

This chain connects TRBV18 to TRBJ2-5; possible D gene TRBD1, 5 bases. This CDR3 region has 12 residues. Between the trimmed V and J ends, which lost 10 bases and 1 base, there was a span of 10 bases. Germline CDR1 reads KGHSH; CDR2 reads LQKENI. CDR3: CATTGIQETQYF. The DNA for the CDR3 is TGTGCCACCACAGGAATCCAAGAGACCCAGTACTTC.

The chain joins TRBV5-1 to TRBJ2-2; 15 positions agree with TRBD2. The CDR3 covers 19 residues. V trimming: 6 bases; J trimming: 5 bases; junction bases outside the gene matches: 14. Germline V gives CDR1 SGHRS, CDR2 YFSETQ. The CDR3 protein is CASTNPGTSGGRGTGELFF. CDR3 DNA: TGCGCCAGCACCAACCCCGGGACTAGCGGGGGGCGAGGTACCGGGGAGCTGTTTTTT.

DNA for the CDR3: TGCGCCAGCAGCCAAGGTTGGGGACAGGGACACCAGCCCCAGCATTTT. As protein: CASSQGWGQGHQPQHF. This sequence joins TRBV4-1 and TRBJ1-5, with TRBD1 matching 9 bases. V trimming: 1 base; J trimming: 7 bases; junction bases outside the gene matches: 8. The CDR3 runs 16 residues. The germline V gene has CDR1 MGHRA and CDR2 YSYEKL.

The chain employs TRBV7-9 and TRBJ1-1; TRBD1 matches 11 bases. V dropped 5 bases and J dropped 4; count of bases not matched to a gene: 6. The CDR3 length is 15 residues. CDR1 and CDR2 (germline): SEHNR, FQNEAQ (reference sequence). CDR3 protein: CASSPSGTGGTEAFF. CDR3 nucleotides: TGTGCCAGCAGCCCATCCGGGACAGGGGGCACTGAAGCTTTCTTT. The whole variable domain, filled in from reference TRBV7-9 and TRBJ1-1, reads DTGVSQNPRHKITKRGQNVTFRCDPISEHNRLYWYRQTLGQGPEFLTYFQNEAQLEKSRLLSDRFSAERPKGSFSTLEIQRTEQGDSAMYLCASSPSGTGGTEAFFGQGTRLTVV.

This chain links TRBV7-3 with TRBJ2-1, with D unclear. The CDR3 length is 12 residues. V was trimmed by 2 bases and J by 10 bases, leaving 9 bases between them. Looked up from germline, CDR1 is SGHTA and CDR2 is FQGTGA. The CDR3 loop is CASSLVSGEQFF. The DNA for the CDR3 is TGTGCCAGCAGCTTAGTTTCCGGGGAGCAGTTCTTC.

The gene calls are TRBV7-3 and TRBJ1-1, with TRBD1 matching 9 bases. There are 15 residues in the CDR3. The V and J ends lost 5 bases and 4 bases, in that order; junction bases with no gene match: 8. Germline loops: CDR1 SGHTA, CDR2 FQGTGA. The CDR3 region has the DNA TGTGCCAGCAGCCTCACCGGGACAGGGCCCACTGAAGCTTTCTTT. Its translation is CASSLTGTGPTEAFF.

This chain joins TRBV7-8 and TRBJ2-3; possibly TRBD2 for D (6 bases). V was trimmed by 5 bases and J by 3 bases, leaving 15 bases between them. Germline V gene data show CDR1 as SGHVS and CDR2 as FQNEAQ. This CDR3 is built from 15 residues. The CDR3 sequence is CASSHWGVETDTQYF. CDR3 sequence (DNA): TGTGCCAGCAGCCATTGGGGGGTAGAGACAGATACGCAGTATTTT.

CDR3: CASSMVGRGTEAFF. The CDR3 DNA follows: TGTGCCAGTAGTATGGTGGGGAGGGGCACTGAAGCTTTCTTT. This chain uses TRBV19 with TRBJ1-1, with D perhaps matching TRBD1 (5 bases). Per the germline V gene, CDR1 is LNHDA and CDR2 is SQIVND (reference sequence). V was trimmed by 3 bases and J by 4 bases, leaving 12 bases between them. This CDR3 is built from 14 residues.

The chain recombines TRBV7-8 with TRBJ1-2, with D perhaps TRBD1 (5 bases). The CDR3 spans 13 residues. CDR1 SGHVS and CDR2 FQNEAQ come from the germline V gene. V gave up 8 bases and J gave up 4 bases, with 14 bases separating them. The CDR3 sequence: CASLAGQGYGYTF. The CDR3 coding sequence is TGTGCCAGCCTAGCGGGGCAGGGCTATGGCTACACCTTC.